This T cell receptor beta chain was retrieved from a study of Graves' ophthalmopathy and Graves' hyperthyroidism (dated by TCRdb to the late 2010s). As for the study more broadly: Peripheral blood was collected at initial diagnosis, before any treatment. An independent validation cohort was composed of 18 hyperthyroidism patients and over 15 patients who later progressed from hyperthyroidism to ophthalmopathy. In total, around 130 blood samples were TCR-sequenced: 43 ophthalmopathy, roughly 77 hyperthyroidism and approximately 17 hyperthyroidism-to-ophthalmopathy patients. The study used signatures of the TCR beta repertoire to tell Graves' ophthalmopathy apart from Graves' hyperthyroidism and to predict which patients would progress to ophthalmopathy. After sampling, hyperthyroidism patients received methimazole starting at 30 mg daily, and ophthalmopathy patients received high-dose intravenous methylprednisolone. T-cell repertoires of thyroid tissue and blood were compared in a handful of hyperthyroidism patients. A discovery set of about a hundred patients (43 ophthalmopathy, just over 55 stable hyperthyroidism) was enrolled to explore V-J signatures distinguishing ophthalmopathy from hyperthyroidism.

For repertoire sequencing, the TCR beta CDR3 regions were amplified from RNA transcripts. The first round of RT-PCR was done with HTBI primers and the Qiagen OneStep RT-PCR kit, and was followed by a second round of multiplex PCR, then size selection and purification. Libraries were sequenced paired-end with 100 bp reads on an Illumina HiSeq2000. As for the original processing: SOAPnuke was used to process the reads, throwing out any read that had adapters, had uncalled bases, had a mean Phred below 15, or lacked an exact constant-primer or identifier match. COPE v1.2.5 was used to merge high-quality paired reads. Unique nucleotide sequences were defined as clonotypes and aligned to IMGT TRB V, D and J references using MiTCR v1.1. The analysis was limited to V-J combinations with a frequency above 0.0001, which together covered 99.2% of the repertoires. For each V-J combination, a TCR clonal expansion and chaos score was defined as the ratio of F50 clonal expansion to chaos observed in the TCRdist matrix. Features were reduced by Welch's t-statistics and random forest to roughly 14 V-J combinations, which fed a naive Bayes classifier. Thyroid-blood repertoire similarity was quantified with the Morisita-Horn index. TCRdb ran its own pipeline on the public reads, namely fastp trimming at Q25 and MiXCR clone calling, and kept in-frame beta chains. Rows with one shared CDR3 protein collapse into an entry with the most common genes and DNA. TCRdb assigned the V and J calls; the authors' analysis was not used. For this sample the table gives hundreds of thousands of distinct CDR3 sequences, of which about 41% were detected only once. Jointly, the top ten make up roughly 3.5% of the sample.

Per the germline V gene, ENHRY is the CDR1 and SYGVKD is the CDR2. V gives up 3 bases and J gives up 0 bases, and the segment between their germline ends measures 12 bases. The CDR3 sequence holds 16 residues, the cysteine and phenylalanine included. The entry retains the CDR3 DNA only, 48 bases that are in frame from base 1. Ophthalmopathy patients had moderately to severely active disease, Clinical Activity Score of at least 3, NOSPECS grade of at least 4, and disease duration under 3 months. Patients with other autoimmune diseases, uncontrolled infections, pregnancy or lactation were excluded from the study. Diagnosis was based on clinical symptoms, serum thyroxine, TRAb, thyroid ultrasound and orbital computed tomography. Ficoll-Paque density gradient centrifugation was used to isolate PBMCs from around 10 ml of fresh peripheral blood. Trizol reagent was used to extract the total RNA, and its quality was then checked on an Agilent 2100 Bioanalyzer.

This clonotype was detected ten times or more. The antigen this receptor binds is unknown. Per-base qualities were not stored, and no clone one base away is much larger. Summary of the overall study and its limitations: Most expanded thyroid clonotypes with frequency above 0.001 were also detected in blood, suggesting blood repertoires may reflect the thyroid immune response. No statistical method was used to predetermine the sample size, and group allocation was not hidden from the investigators. In cross-validation, the 13-signature model distinguished ophthalmopathy from stable hyperthyroidism with approximately 90% sensitivity and 81.08% specificity, while in the test set the corresponding values were about 79% and 69%. In validation, the model predicted ophthalmopathy progression with nearly 71% sensitivity and about 73% specificity; around twelve predicted patients were CT-confirmed with GO in a median of roughly 6.8 months.

Source material: peripheral blood. The receptor's source is an adult man with Graves' ophthalmopathy. Recombination linked TRBV10-3 to TRBJ1-3; the best D guess is TRBD1, with 5 bases matching. The DNA sequence follows: TGTGCCATCAGTGATCCTGGGGGTAGCTCTGGAAACACCATATATTTT. It is translated as CAISDPGGSSGNTIYF.